One and the same sample provided the 29 T cell receptor beta chains below, sequenced in a study of blood T cell repertoires in COVID-19 (dated by TCRdb to between 2020 and 2021). Library method: the immunoSEQ multiplex PCR assay. TCRdb took over this immuneACCESS table, retaining in-frame rearrangements with V and J assigned. Such tables are incomplete; in checked studies, under half of the missing clones stem from an unresolved V gene, and the remainder is unexplained. The table for this sample lists 150,000 to 200,000 clones; about 80% of them were counted only once. The ten top clones hold roughly 5% of the sample. The sample taken for sequencing was PBMCs or T cells enriched from blood (not recorded which). The receptors were gathered from an older woman with acute COVID-19.

The rearrangement uses TRBV30 and TRBJ1-2; unclear D gene. This CDR3 has 11 amino acids. CDR1 GTSNPN and CDR2 SVGIG come from the germline V gene (reference sequence). Trimming shortened V by 8 bases and J by 4 bases, and 11 bases separated the two germline ends. CDR3 coding DNA: TGTGCCCTTTCAGGCCCCTATGGCTACACCTTC. Translating gives CALSGPYGYTF.

The V call is TRBV4-3, the J call TRBJ1-2, with 10 bases that match TRBD1. The V and J ends lost 2 bases and 5 bases, in that order; junction bases with no gene match: 5. This CDR3 is 15 amino acids long. Germline values: CDR1 LGHNA, CDR2 YSLEER. In DNA form, the CDR3 reads TGCGCCAGCAGCCAATCCGGGACAGGGGCATATGGCTACACCTTC. Translating it yields CASSQSGTGAYGYTF.

V and J are TRBV2 and TRBJ1-1; a possible D gene is TRBD1 (5 bases). Germline CDR1 reads SNHLY; CDR2 reads FYNNEI. The CDR3 is 11 residues long. V lost 6 bases, J lost 3 bases, and 5 bases lay in between. The CDR3 sequence: CASRGDTEAFF. For the CDR3, the DNA is TGTGCCAGCAGAGGGGACACTGAAGCTTTCTTT.

The chain is built from TRBV12-5 and TRBJ1-2; weak D call: TRBD1 (5 bases). Trimming left V 3 bases short and J 8 bases short, with 13 bases between. Germline V gene sequence: CDR1 LGHNT, CDR2 FRNRAP. The CDR3 is 13 residues long. Written as DNA, the CDR3 is TGTGCTAGTGGTTTTGGAGGGGCGGGCGGCTACACCTTC. It yields the protein CASGFGGAGGYTF.

The chain has TRBV18 and TRBJ1-1; D uncertain. The CDR3 sequence is 15 residues long. Trimming left V 3 bases short and J 3 bases short, with 14 bases between. The germline V gene encodes CDR1 KGHSH and CDR2 LQKENI. The CDR3 region is CASSPQIDRDTEAFF. CDR3 nucleotides: TGTGCCAGCTCACCCCAGATCGACCGGGACACTGAAGCTTTCTTT. The full variable domain, in which reference TRBV18 and TRBJ1-1 provide the parts outside the CDR3, is NAGVMQNPRHLVRRRGQEARLRCSPMKGHSHVYWYRQLPEEGLKFMVYLQKENIIDESGMPKERFSAEFPKEGPSILRIQQVVRGDSAAYFCASSPQIDRDTEAFFGQGTRLTVV.

The V and J genes are TRBV6-2 or TRBV6-3 and TRBJ1-5; 9 bases are a match to TRBD1. The ends lost 5 bases at V and 1 base at J; junction bases unmatched: 9. The CDR3 has 17 residues. CDR1 MNHEY and CDR2 SVGEGT come from the germline V gene. This CDR3 is CASSLPLDRGSNQPQHF. CDR3 DNA sequence: TGTGCCAGCAGTCTTCCTTTGGACAGGGGCAGCAATCAGCCCCAGCATTTT.

The chain recombines TRBV28 with TRBJ1-2; D is undetermined. Germline CDR1 MDHEN, CDR2 SYDVKM. The CDR3 has 12 residues. V was pared by 3 bases and J by 4 bases, with 6 bases between. The DNA for the CDR3 is TGTGCCAGCAGTTTCCGGGGCTATGGCTACACCTTC. It is translated as CASSFRGYGYTF.

The chain is built from TRBV5-1 and TRBJ2-7; D is unresolved. The CDR3 is 15 amino acids. V was shortened by 0 bases and J by 3 bases, with 13 bases between the two germline ends. Germline V gene lookup returns CDR1 SGHRS and CDR2 YFSETQ. The CDR3 here is CASSLVPRKLYEQYF. In DNA form, the CDR3 reads TGCGCCAGCAGCTTGGTCCCCAGGAAGCTCTACGAGCAGTACTTC.

The chain joins TRBV5-1 to TRBJ1-6; 9 positions agree with TRBD1. V trimming: 5 bases; J trimming: 8 bases; junction bases outside the gene matches: 20. Germline lookup yields CDR1 SGHRS and CDR2 YFSETQ. The CDR3 extends over 19 amino acids. The CDR3, as DNA: TGCGCCAGCAGGGCACCCGGGACAGGGACCCCCACAAGGGATTCACCCCTCCACTTT. It encodes CASRAPGTGTPTRDSPLHF. Based on the CDR3 plus reference TRBV5-1 and TRBJ1-6, the full variable domain is KAGVTQTPRYLIKTRGQQVTLSCSPISGHRSVSWYQQTPGQGLQFLFEYFSETQRNKGNFPGRFSGRQFSNSRSEMNVSTLELGDSALYLCASRAPGTGTPTRDSPLHFGNGTRLTVT.

V is TRBV7-9 and J is TRBJ2-3; D remains unclear. The germline V gene encodes CDR1 SEHNR and CDR2 FQNEAQ (reference sequence). Trimming pared 3 bases from V and 0 bases from J, leaving 4 bases between. CDR3 length equals 13 residues. CDR3 region: CASSFSSTDTQYF. CDR3 nucleotides: TGTGCCAGCAGCTTCAGTAGCACAGATACGCAGTATTTT.

The rearrangement uses TRBV28 and TRBJ1-1; tentatively, D is TRBD1 (5 bases). The CDR3 has 16 amino acids. Looked up from germline, CDR1 is MDHEN and CDR2 is SYDVKM. The V end lost 3 bases, the J end lost 3 bases, and 17 bases lay between the germline ends. The chain's CDR3 is CASSFLGGATDTEAFF. The CDR3 nucleotides are TGTGCCAGCAGTTTCCTGGGCGGGGCCACGGACACTGAAGCTTTCTTT.

The chain joins TRBV10-2 to TRBJ1-3; the match to TRBD1 covers 11 bases. This CDR3 spans 16 amino acids. CDR1 and CDR2 (germline): WSHSY, SAAADI. Trimming at V came to 4 bases and at J to 4 bases, leaving 6 bases not matched to a gene. Here the CDR3 reads CASSGRTGGAGNTIYF. The CDR3 DNA reads as TGCGCCAGCAGTGGCCGGACAGGGGGCGCGGGAAACACCATATATTTT.

J is TRBJ1-6 and V is TRBV9; 8 bases align to TRBD1. In germline, CDR1 is SGDLS, CDR2 YYNGEE. J was trimmed by 5 bases and V by 4 bases; bases with no gene match: 5. The CDR3 is 15 amino acids. CDR3 sequence (DNA): TGTGCCAGCAGCCTGGGACAGGCGGATAATTCACCCCTCCACTTT. Translating it yields CASSLGQADNSPLHF.

J is TRBJ2-3 and V is TRBV11-2; tentative D call: TRBD1 (6 bases). The CDR3 consists of 15 residues. Germline CDR1 SGHAT, CDR2 FQNNGV. V was cut by 5 bases and J by 2 bases, with 14 bases left in between. This CDR3 is CASSPRKGHTDTQYF. The CDR3 DNA follows: TGTGCCAGCAGCCCGAGGAAGGGACACACAGATACGCAGTATTTT.

The chain combines TRBV2 with TRBJ2-3; 10 nucleotides align to TRBD2. CDR3 length: 15 amino acids. Germline V CDR1 and CDR2: SNHLY, FYNNEI. J lost 1 base, V lost 4 bases, and 2 bases had no gene match. The DNA for the CDR3 is TGTGCCAGCAGTGCTAGCGGGGGAGGCACAGATACGCAGTATTTT. Its translation: CASSASGGGTDTQYF.

The chain combines TRBV5-4 with TRBJ2-5; 7 bases are shared with TRBD1. Germline-derived CDR1 and CDR2 are SGHNT and YYREEE (reference sequence). V lost 2 bases, J lost 2 bases, and 6 bases stayed unmatched. The CDR3 is 15 amino acids. The CDR3 loop is CASSLSPGQQETQYF. The CDR3 DNA sequence: TGTGCCAGCAGCTTATCACCGGGACAGCAAGAGACCCAGTACTTC.

The chain employs TRBV7-2 and TRBJ1-2; TRBD1 agrees at 7 bases. Germline loops: CDR1 SGHTA, CDR2 FQGNSA. The length of the CDR3 is 14 residues. V lost 8 bases, J lost 0 bases, and 6 bases stayed unmatched. The CDR3 nucleotides are TGTGCCAGCTGGACAGGCCGAGCTAACTATGGCTACACCTTC. Its translation: CASWTGRANYGYTF.

The V call is TRBV9, the J call TRBJ2-7; 12 bases align to TRBD1. The J segment lost 8 bases and the V segment lost 0 bases, leaving 3 bases of the junction unmatched. Per germline, CDR1 SGDLS and CDR2 YYNGEE. The length of the CDR3 is 14 residues. This CDR3 is CASSVEGQGAKQYF. For the CDR3, the DNA is TGTGCCAGCAGCGTAGAGGGACAGGGGGCAAAGCAGTACTTC.

In its sample, this clone is medium-sized (0.01 to 0.1%). J is TRBJ2-2 and V is TRBV18, with 7 bases identical to TRBD2. The germline V gene encodes CDR1 KGHSH and CDR2 LQKENI. This CDR3 region has 17 residues. V shed 6 bases and J 2 bases; nucleotides not matched to a gene: 12. The CDR3 DNA reads TGTGCCAGCTCGCCCCTCTTGGCGGGGGAAAACACCGGGGAGCTGTTTTTT. The encoded protein is CASSPLLAGENTGELFF.

The chain has TRBV7-9 and TRBJ2-1; 11 bases match TRBD2. The J segment lost 6 bases and the V segment lost 5 bases, leaving 6 bases of the junction unmatched. The CDR3 sequence is 15 residues long. Germline CDR1 SEHNR, CDR2 FQNEAQ (reference sequence). CDR3 coding DNA: TGTGCCAGCAGCAAGACTAGCGGGAAGGGCAATGAGCAGTTCTTC. Protein: CASSKTSGKGNEQFF. The whole variable domain, filled in from reference TRBV7-9 and TRBJ2-1, reads DTGVSQNPRHKITKRGQNVTFRCDPISEHNRLYWYRQTLGQGPEFLTYFQNEAQLEKSRLLSDRFSAERPKGSFSTLEIQRTEQGDSAMYLCASSKTSGKGNEQFFGPGTRLTVL.

The V gene is TRBV9, the J gene TRBJ2-3, with 9 positions matching TRBD1. V lost 0 bases to trimming and J lost 5 bases; unmatched junction nucleotides: 4. CDR1 and CDR2 from the germline V gene are SGDLS and YYNGEE. The CDR3 contains 15 residues. CDR3 sequence reads: CASSVEGTGIDTQYF. The CDR3 coding sequence is TGTGCCAGCAGCGTAGAAGGGACAGGGATAGATACGCAGTATTTT. Based on the CDR3 plus reference TRBV9 and TRBJ2-3, the full variable domain is DSGVTQTPKHLITATGQRVTLRCSPRSGDLSVYWYQQSLDQGLQFLIQYYNGEERAKGNILERFSAQQFPDLHSELNLSSLELGDSALYFCASSVEGTGIDTQYFGPGTRLTVL.

The chain has TRBV2 and TRBJ2-2, with TRBD2 identical over 8 bases. The J segment lost 4 bases and the V segment lost 5 bases, leaving 6 bases of the junction unmatched. The germline V gene encodes CDR1 SNHLY and CDR2 FYNNEI. The CDR3 covers 15 residues. CDR3 DNA: TGTGCCAGCAGTCCCGGGGGGGCGGGCACCGGGGAGCTGTTTTTT. The encoded protein is CASSPGGAGTGELFF. Full variable domain (outside the CDR3, taken from reference TRBV2 and TRBJ2-2): EPEVTQTPSHQVTQMGQEVILRCVPISNHLYFYWYRQILGQKVEFLVSFYNNEISEKSEIFDDQFSVERPDGSNFTLKIRSTKLEDSAMYFCASSPGGAGTGELFFGEGSRLTVL.

This chain uses TRBV6-5 with TRBJ1-5, with unresolved D. V lost 6 bases, J lost 4 bases, and 10 bases lay in between. The CDR3 length is 13 residues. Germline V gene lookup returns CDR1 MNHEY and CDR2 SVGAGI. The CDR3 reads CASRPTLNQPQHF. The CDR3 coding sequence is TGTGCCAGCAGACCAACGCTAAATCAGCCCCAGCATTTT.

This chain joins TRBV6-1 and TRBJ1-3; D uncertain. Germline CDR1 is MNHNS and CDR2 is SASEGT. Between the trimmed V and J ends, which lost 3 bases and 7 bases, there was a span of 7 bases. The CDR3 is 12 amino acids. CDR3: CASSDRANTIYF. The CDR3 DNA reads as TGTGCCAGCAGTGACCGAGCGAACACCATATATTTT.

V usage is TRBV2 and J usage is TRBJ2-1; possible D gene TRBD2, 5 bases. CDR1 and CDR2 (germline): SNHLY, FYNNEI. CDR3 length: 15 amino acids. V was trimmed by 3 bases and J by 0 bases, leaving 9 bases between them. CDR3 sequence reads: CASSELAVSYNEQFF. CDR3 coding DNA: TGTGCCAGCAGTGAGCTAGCTGTCTCCTACAATGAGCAGTTCTTC.

This clone came up once. V gene TRBV27 combines with J gene TRBJ1-6; D unclear. Trimming took 0 bases from V and 7 from J, leaving 22 bases between them. Germline-derived CDR1 and CDR2 are MNHEY and SMNVEV (reference sequence). The CDR3 sequence is 19 residues long. The CDR3 DNA reads as TGTGCCAGCAGTTTATCGGTGTGGGCGGGCAGTCAAGTGAATTCACCCCTCCACTTT. Residues: CASSLSVWAGSQVNSPLHF.

The chain couples TRBV27 to TRBJ1-1, with 9 bases lining up with TRBD1. The germline V gene has CDR1 MNHEY and CDR2 SMNVEV (reference sequence). Trimming took 5 bases from V and 10 from J; bases not matched to a gene: 8. The CDR3 has 13 amino acids. The CDR3 coding sequence is TGTGCCAGCAGTCCTCGGACAGGGGTTCGAGCTTTCTTT. Encoded protein: CASSPRTGVRAFF.

The genes are TRBV20-1 and TRBJ2-6, with TRBD1 matching 7 bases. The CDR3 spans 18 residues. V was clipped by 3 bases and J by 0 bases; unmatched bases: 11. The germline gives CDR1 DFQATT, CDR2 SNEGSKA (reference sequence). The CDR3 is CSASRPGTVSSGANVLTF. The CDR3 nucleotides are TGCAGTGCTAGTCGCCCCGGGACAGTTTCCTCTGGGGCCAACGTCCTGACTTTC.

The V call is TRBV7-2, the J call TRBJ1-5; maybe TRBD1 (5 bases). Trimming shortened V by 1 base and J by 6 bases, and 16 bases separated the two germline ends. This CDR3 region has 16 residues. The germline gives CDR1 SGHTA, CDR2 FQGNSA. Here the CDR3 reads CASSLVGLGEGQPQHF. The CDR3 nucleotides are TGTGCCAGCAGCTTAGTTGGGTTGGGGGAGGGTCAGCCCCAGCATTTT.